The 23 T cell receptor beta chains reported below all come from one sample, sequenced in a study of PD-1 blockade in classical Hodgkin lymphoma. The time point here: cycle 4 day 1 (C4D1), after more than 5 weeks of nivolumab. Relapse was seen in all patients after autologous stem cell transplantation, and brentuximab vedotin exposure was variable. Magnetic negative selection of thawed PBMCs was the method by which CD4+ T cells were purified. Produced via immunoSEQ multiplex PCR; TCRdb's table is partial and in-frame only. Of 30,000 to 40,000 clones in the sample, more than 85% were seen once. The sequences come from CD4+ T cells from blood, collected before the fourth cycle of nivolumab. Receptor source: a human donor with classical Hodgkin lymphoma.

The chain couples TRBV19 to TRBJ1-5; perhaps TRBD1 as D (6 bases). The germline gives CDR1 LNHDA, CDR2 SQIVND (reference sequence). This CDR3 region has 14 residues. Trimming removed 4 bases at V and 6 bases at J, with 13 bases between. The DNA of the CDR3 is TGTGCCAGTAGTAACAGGGTGCGGGGTCAGCCCCAGCATTTT. Translating it yields CASSNRVRGQPQHF. The whole variable domain, filled in from reference TRBV19 and TRBJ1-5, reads DGGITQSPKYLFRKEGQNVTLSCEQNLNHDAMYWYRQDPGQGLRLIYYSQIVNDFQKGDIAEGYSVSREKKESFPLTVTSAQKNPTAFYLCASSNRVRGQPQHFGDGTRLSIL.

The chain uses TRBV6-6 and TRBJ2-7, with D perhaps matching TRBD1 (6 bases). This CDR3 region has 15 residues. Germline V gene sequence: CDR1 MNHNY, CDR2 SVGAGI (reference sequence). V gave up 6 bases and J gave up 0 bases, with 15 bases separating them. The CDR3: CASRPPRDTSYEQYF. In nucleotides, the CDR3 is TGTGCCAGCAGGCCTCCCCGGGACACCTCCTACGAGCAGTACTTC.

The chain is built from TRBV7-2 and TRBJ1-1; D not resolved. Germline assignment: CDR1 SGHTA and CDR2 FQGNSA. V lost 1 base to trimming and J lost 4 bases, with 13 bases between them. The CDR3 is 15 amino acids. This chain's CDR3 is CASSLVAGKGTEAFF. CDR3 bases: TGTGCCAGCAGCTTAGTAGCGGGAAAGGGCACTGAAGCTTTCTTT. Using reference TRBV7-2 and TRBJ1-1 for the parts outside the CDR3, the full variable domain is GAGVSQSPSNKVTEKGKDVELRCDPISGHTALYWYRQSLGQGLEFLIYFQGNSAPDKSGLPSDRFSAERTGGSVSTLTIQRTQQEDSAVYLCASSLVAGKGTEAFFGQGTRLTVV.

The chain employs TRBV6-6 and TRBJ1-1; D is undetermined. The germline gives CDR1 MNHNY, CDR2 SVGAGI (reference sequence). The CDR3 length is 14 residues. The V gene lost 4 bases and the J gene lost 6 bases, with 15 bases spanning the gap. The CDR3 sequence is CASSFSGGRAEAFF. As DNA, the CDR3 is TGTGCCAGCAGTTTCTCCGGCGGGAGGGCTGAAGCTTTCTTT.

The chain is built from TRBV9 and TRBJ2-1; 8 nucleotides match TRBD2. The germline V gene has CDR1 SGDLS and CDR2 YYNGEE. CDR3 length: 15 residues. J gave up 4 bases and V 3 bases, and 6 bases lay outside the gene matches. In DNA form, the CDR3 reads TGTGCCAGCAGCGCCCGGGCGGGGGGATACAATGAGCAGTTCTTC. Its translation: CASSARAGGYNEQFF. The complete variable domain, with remaining parts taken from reference TRBV9 and TRBJ2-1, reads DSGVTQTPKHLITATGQRVTLRCSPRSGDLSVYWYQQSLDQGLQFLIQYYNGEERAKGNILERFSAQQFPDLHSELNLSSLELGDSALYFCASSARAGGYNEQFFGPGTRLTVL.

This clone was recorded once. The V gene is TRBV5-1, the J gene TRBJ1-1; no clear D gene. The CDR3 is made up of 15 amino acids. The germline V gene has CDR1 SGHRS and CDR2 YFSETQ. Trimming took 1 base from V and 3 from J, leaving 13 bases between them. The CDR3 DNA reads TGCGCCAGCAGCTTGAGGAATCCCGCGGACACTGAAGCTTTCTTT. This sequence encodes CASSLRNPADTEAFF. The full variable domain, its missing parts supplied by reference TRBV5-1 and TRBJ1-1, is KAGVTQTPRYLIKTRGQQVTLSCSPISGHRSVSWYQQTPGQGLQFLFEYFSETQRNKGNFPGRFSGRQFSNSRSEMNVSTLELGDSALYLCASSLRNPADTEAFFGQGTRLTVV.

The genes are TRBV27 and TRBJ2-3, with D perhaps matching TRBD1 or TRBD2 (5 bases each). Trimming left V 6 bases short and J 7 bases short, with 20 bases between. Germline V lookup: CDR1 MNHEY, CDR2 SMNVEV (reference sequence). This CDR3 comprises 15 residues. This CDR3 is CASSPGTSLGYTQYF. The CDR3 nucleotides are TGTGCCAGCAGCCCCGGGACCTCCTTAGGGTATACGCAGTATTTT.

V usage is TRBV6-1 and J usage is TRBJ1-5; D perhaps matches TRBD1 (6 bases). Trimming pared 7 bases from V and 2 bases from J, leaving 15 bases between. The CDR3 runs to 15 residues. CDR1 and CDR2 from the germline V gene are MNHNS and SASEGT. The CDR3: CASIPQGPGNQPQHF. The CDR3 nucleotides read TGTGCCAGCATTCCCCAGGGGCCGGGCAATCAGCCCCAGCATTTT.

This clone was counted a single time. The V call is TRBV4-2, the J call TRBJ1-2; 8 bases are shared with TRBD1. Germline values: CDR1 LGHNA, CDR2 YNFKEQ. The junction had 11 bases not matched to a gene; V was cut back by 0 bases and J by 8 bases. This CDR3 region has 16 residues. For the CDR3, the DNA is TGTGCCAGCAGCCAAGATCCGGGGACAGGATCGGGCGGCTACACCTTC. Amino acid sequence: CASSQDPGTGSGGYTF.

This clone was seen a single time. As DNA, the CDR3 is TGTGCCAGCAGCTTATCCGGACTAGATGTCGGTGAGCAGTTCTTC. Translating it yields CASSLSGLDVGEQFF. This sequence joins TRBV7-3 and TRBJ2-1; 7 positions match TRBD2. This CDR3 is built from 15 residues. Germline values: CDR1 SGHTA, CDR2 FQGTGA. The V and J ends lost 2 bases and 9 bases, in that order; junction bases with no gene match: 10. Looking up the rest from reference TRBV7-3 and TRBJ2-1 gives the full variable domain: GAGVSQTPSNKVTEKGKYVELRCDPISGHTALYWYRQSLGQGPEFLIYFQGTGAADDSGLPNDRFFAVRPEGSVSTLKIQRTERGDSAVYLCASSLSGLDVGEQFFGPGTRLTVL.

This clone was observed a single time. The chain carries TRBV6-5 and TRBJ1-4; 8 bases are a match to TRBD1. Germline CDR1 reads MNHEY; CDR2 reads SVGAGI. The CDR3 contains 15 residues. After removal of 2 bases from V and 3 bases from J, the junction contained 2 bases not matched to a gene. CDR3 DNA: TGTGCCAGCAGTTACCAGGGGGCGGCTAATGAAAAACTGTTTTTT. Protein: CASSYQGAANEKLFF.

The chain joins TRBV12-5 to TRBJ1-1; tentatively, D is TRBD1 (6 bases). Germline lookup yields CDR1 LGHNT and CDR2 FRNRAP. The CDR3 has 15 amino acids. V was pared by 3 bases and J by 0 bases, with 11 bases between. CDR3 nucleotide sequence: TGTGCTAGTGGTTTTAGGGGGTTAATGAACACTGAAGCTTTCTTT. Its translation: CASGFRGLMNTEAFF.

V is TRBV28 and J is TRBJ2-7, with 10 bases lining up with TRBD2. Germline trimming cut 6 bases from V and 6 bases from J; bases unmatched to any gene: 11. CDR3 length: 15 amino acids. Germline assignment: CDR1 MDHEN and CDR2 SYDVKM. The CDR3 reads CASRLAGGIVPEQYF. CDR3 in DNA: TGTGCCAGCAGGTTAGCGGGAGGCATAGTTCCCGAGCAGTACTTC.

The gene calls are TRBV4-2 and TRBJ2-5; a possible D gene is TRBD2 (6 bases). Germline values: CDR1 LGHNA, CDR2 YNFKEQ. Trimming took 3 bases from V and 5 from J, leaving 19 bases between them. CDR3 length equals 16 residues. In DNA form, the CDR3 reads TGTGCCAGCAGCCACGCCCCTGGGGGGTTTCAGGAGACCCAGTACTTC. It specifies CASSHAPGGFQETQYF.

The V call is TRBV28, the J call TRBJ1-3; the D is unclear. CDR1 is MDHEN, CDR2 SYDVKM, per germline. The V end was cut by 3 bases, the J end by 4 bases, with 4 bases between. This CDR3 has 12 amino acids. CDR3 sequence reads: CASSFRGNTIYF. CDR3 sequence (DNA): TGTGCCAGCAGTTTTAGGGGAAACACCATATATTTT.

V and J are TRBV5-4 and TRBJ2-3; D unresolved. In germline, CDR1 is SGHNT, CDR2 YYREEE (reference sequence). The CDR3 runs to 18 residues. Trimming left V 4 bases short and J 1 base short, with 22 bases between. DNA of the CDR3: TGTGCCAGCAGCGCTGGCCGGATAAACCGAATCGGCACAGATACGCAGTATTTT. The encoded protein is CASSAGRINRIGTDTQYF.

V is TRBV28 and J is TRBJ1-2; 8 nucleotides align to TRBD1. Germline-derived CDR1 and CDR2 are MDHEN and SYDVKM. CDR3 length: 14 amino acids. V shed 6 bases and J 8 bases; nucleotides not matched to a gene: 11. The CDR3 nucleotides read TGTGCCAGCAGACTGGGAACGACAGGGGTAGGCTACACCTTC. Amino acid sequence: CASRLGTTGVGYTF.

This clone came up once. V and J are TRBV18 and TRBJ2-2, with 9 bases that match TRBD1. The ends lost 10 bases at V and 3 bases at J; junction bases unmatched: 3. The CDR3 spans 13 residues. The germline gives CDR1 KGHSH, CDR2 LQKENI. Here the CDR3 reads CATRTGDTGELFF. The CDR3 region has the DNA TGTGCCACCAGGACAGGGGACACCGGGGAGCTGTTTTTT.

The sample holds one count of this clone. The V and J genes are TRBV10-2 and TRBJ2-1; 10 nucleotides agree with TRBD2. J was trimmed by 7 bases and V by 2 bases; bases with no gene match: 5. The germline gives CDR1 WSHSY, CDR2 SAAADI. CDR3 size: 15 residues. CDR3 sequence reads: CASSEALAGVNEQFF. CDR3 DNA sequence: TGCGCCAGCAGTGAGGCCCTAGCGGGAGTGAATGAGCAGTTCTTC.

The chain employs TRBV18 and TRBJ1-1; 7 bases match TRBD1. The CDR3 has 16 residues. Per the germline V gene, CDR1 is KGHSH and CDR2 is LQKENI. The V gene end was trimmed by 3 bases and the J gene end by 0 bases; junction bases not matched to a gene: 7. CDR3 nucleotide sequence: TGTGCCAGCTCACCGAACCTACAGGGGTTGAACACTGAAGCTTTCTTT. It yields the protein CASSPNLQGLNTEAFF.

The J gene is TRBJ2-7, the V gene TRBV5-4; tentative D call: TRBD1 (5 bases). Trimming shortened V by 1 base and J by 5 bases, and 13 bases separated the two germline ends. Looked up from germline, CDR1 is SGHNT and CDR2 is YYREEE (reference sequence). The CDR3 runs to 14 residues. The CDR3 sequence: CASSLMGSGNEQYF. The DNA of the CDR3 is TGTGCCAGCAGCTTGATGGGATCAGGGAACGAGCAGTACTTC.

The chain links TRBV5-1 to TRBJ2-1; 7 bases align to TRBD1. CDR1 and CDR2 (germline): SGHRS, YFSETQ. The CDR3 runs 14 residues. Trimming took 6 bases from V and 2 from J; bases not matched to a gene: 5. Here the CDR3 reads CASTLQGTYNEQFF. The CDR3 DNA follows: TGCGCCAGCACACTACAGGGGACCTACAATGAGCAGTTCTTC. The variable domain in full, with the rest retrieved from reference TRBV5-1 and TRBJ2-1, is KAGVTQTPRYLIKTRGQQVTLSCSPISGHRSVSWYQQTPGQGLQFLFEYFSETQRNKGNFPGRFSGRQFSNSRSEMNVSTLELGDSALYLCASTLQGTYNEQFFGPGTRLTVL.

The rearrangement links TRBV29-1 to TRBJ2-1, with D perhaps TRBD2 (7 bases). From germline, CDR1 is SQVTM and CDR2 ANQGSEA. Trimming took 4 bases from V and 7 from J, leaving 20 bases between them. This CDR3 contains 15 residues. CDR3 sequence: CSVARLRGRENEQFF. The CDR3 DNA is TGCAGCGTTGCCCGCCTTAGGGGGAGGGAAAATGAGCAGTTCTTC.